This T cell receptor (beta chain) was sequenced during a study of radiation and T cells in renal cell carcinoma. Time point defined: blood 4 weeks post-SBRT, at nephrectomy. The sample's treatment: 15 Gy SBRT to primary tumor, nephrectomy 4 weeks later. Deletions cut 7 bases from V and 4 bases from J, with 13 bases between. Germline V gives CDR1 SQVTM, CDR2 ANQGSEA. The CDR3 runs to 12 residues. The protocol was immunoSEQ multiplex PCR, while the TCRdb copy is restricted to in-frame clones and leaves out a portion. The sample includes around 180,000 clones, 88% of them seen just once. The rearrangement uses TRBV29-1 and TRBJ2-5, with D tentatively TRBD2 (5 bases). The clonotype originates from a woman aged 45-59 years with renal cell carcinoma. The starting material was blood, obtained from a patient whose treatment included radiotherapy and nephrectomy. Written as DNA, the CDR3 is TGCAGCGCGGTTACGGGGATAGAGACCCAGTACTTC. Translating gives CSAVTGIETQYF.